This TCR beta chain comes out of a study of long-term antiretroviral therapy in people with HIV. Study-level results: Blood obtained between the mid-2000s and the late 2010s may reflect older ART regimens. Across all time points, the repertoire was dominated by clones that expanded before ART.

Per individual, the PBMC samples numbered at least one pre-ART and at least two post-ART. Worth noting for this clone: Its target is not known.

An immunoSEQ assay, version v3.0, was performed at survey level. Target depth was about 40,000-50,000 T-cell genomes per sample. Sequencing used immunoSEQ multiplex PCR; TCRdb keeps in-frame clones, though not all of them. This table has about 16,000 clones, around 80% appearing once. The CDR3 totals 15 residues. The germline V gene has CDR1 SGHRS and CDR2 YFSETQ. V lost 2 bases and J 0 bases, leaving 9 bases between the germline ends. The source material was unsorted PBMCs, sampled 2.1 years after starting antiretroviral therapy. This receptor was taken from a man aged 35 to 55 with HIV. The rearrangement uses TRBV5-1 and TRBJ1-5; unclear D gene. CDR3 sequence reads: CASSLEGLSNQPQHF. CDR3 DNA: TGCGCCAGCAGCTTAGAAGGGCTTAGCAATCAGCCCCAGCATTTT.